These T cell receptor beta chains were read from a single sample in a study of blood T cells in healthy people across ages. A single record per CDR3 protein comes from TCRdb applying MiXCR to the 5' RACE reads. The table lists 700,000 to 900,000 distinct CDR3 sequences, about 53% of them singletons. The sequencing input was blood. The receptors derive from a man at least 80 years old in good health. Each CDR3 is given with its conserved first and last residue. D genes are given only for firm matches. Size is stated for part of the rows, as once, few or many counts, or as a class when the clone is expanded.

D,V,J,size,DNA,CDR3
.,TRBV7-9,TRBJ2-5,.,TGTGCCAGCAGCTTAGCGAGCATCCCGGGGACCCAGTACTTC,CASSLASIPGTQYF
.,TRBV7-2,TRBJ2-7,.,TGTGCCAGCAGCCTGTCACTGATTTACGAGCAGTACTTC,CASSLSLIYEQYF
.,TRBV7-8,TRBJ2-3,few,TGTGCCAGCATCAGACGGGGTAGCACAGATACGCAGTATTTT,CASIRRGSTDTQYF
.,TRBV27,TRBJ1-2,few,TGTGCCAGCAGTTCCCCGGGTGGGAACTATGGCTACACCTTC,CASSSPGGNYGYTF
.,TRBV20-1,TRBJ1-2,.,TGCAGTGCTTATCTTGTGACTAACTATGGCTACACCTTC,CSAYLVTNYGYTF
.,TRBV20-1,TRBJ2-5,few,TGCAGTGCTAAAGGGCCCGGGTTCCAAGAGACCCAGTACTTC,CSAKGPGFQETQYF
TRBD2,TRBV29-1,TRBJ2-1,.,TGCACCGGGAGGACTAGCCCAGGCGGTGAGCAGTTCTTC,CTGRTSPGGEQFF
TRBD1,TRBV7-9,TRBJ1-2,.,TGTGCCAGCAGCGCGACAGGGTTTGGTAACGATGGCTACACCTTC,CASSATGFGNDGYTF
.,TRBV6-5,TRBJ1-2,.,TGTGCCAGCATATCAGGGATAGGCTACACCTTC,CASISGIGYTF
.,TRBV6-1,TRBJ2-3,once,TGTGCCAGTGGGACGGGTAGTGCATCCGATACGCAGTATTTT,CASGTGSASDTQYF
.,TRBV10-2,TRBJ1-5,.,TGCGCCAGCAGTGAGGTTAACAGGGATCAGCCCCAGCATTTT,CASSEVNRDQPQHF
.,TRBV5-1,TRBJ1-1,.,TGCGCCTGCAGCGTGGTTCCGGTCGGCACTGAAGCTTTCTTT,CACSVVPVGTEAFF
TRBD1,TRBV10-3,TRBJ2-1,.,TGTGCCATCAGTGAGAGAGGGACAGGGGTGGCGATCGAGCAGTTCTTC,CAISERGTGVAIEQFF
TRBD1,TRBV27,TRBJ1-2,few,TGTGCCAGCACCCAATCCCAGGGGGCGCCGGACTATGGCTACACCTTC,CASTQSQGAPDYGYTF
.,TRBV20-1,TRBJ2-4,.,TGCAGTGCTAGAAAGGGAAGGGCCAAAAACATTCAGTACTTC,CSARKGRAKNIQYF
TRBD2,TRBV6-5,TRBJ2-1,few,TGTGCCAGCAGTCCACCAACTAGCGGAAACTACAATGAGCAGTTCTTC,CASSPPTSGNYNEQFF
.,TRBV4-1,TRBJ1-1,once,TGCGCCAGCAGCCAAGAGTCAACGGTGAACACTGAAGCTTTCTTT,CASSQESTVNTEAFF
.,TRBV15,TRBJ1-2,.,TGTGCCACCAGCCCCTCCCCGGGGAGGATTAACTATGGCTACACCTTC,CATSPSPGRINYGYTF
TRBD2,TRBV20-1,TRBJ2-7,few,TGCAGTGCTGGGGGGACTAGCGGTTACGAGCAGTACTTC,CSAGGTSGYEQYF
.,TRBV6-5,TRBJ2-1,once,TGTGCCAGCAGTTACGCCCCGGTCACATTGAATGAGCAGTTCTTC,CASSYAPVTLNEQFF
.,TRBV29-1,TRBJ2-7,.,TGCAGCGTTGGGCCCCACCAAGGAGAGCAGTACTTC,CSVGPHQGEQYF
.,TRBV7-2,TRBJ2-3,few,TGTGCCAGCAGCTTATCTGCAGGGAGGCAGCACAGATACGCGTATTTT,CASSLSAGRQHRYAYF
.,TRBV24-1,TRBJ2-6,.,TGTGCCACCAGTGATAGCGACTCTGGGGCCAACGTCCTGACTTTC,CATSDSDSGANVLTF
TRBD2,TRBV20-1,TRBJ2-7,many,TGCAGTGCTAGAGATTTCAGCGGGAGGGCCGGGTACGAGCAGTACTTC,CSARDFSGRAGYEQYF